This entry lists 29 T cell receptor beta chains sequenced from one sample in a study of T cell clonotyping in hematopoietic cell transplantation. Profiling relied on immunoSEQ multiplex PCR, and the TCRdb table lists in-frame clones only, not all of them. Of approximately 9,300 clones listed, roughly four fifths are singletons. The material sequenced was PBMCs, taken at the time of graft-versus-host disease after allogeneic stem cell transplant. These receptors all come from a male patient in his sixties or seventies who had an allogeneic stem cell transplant from an unrelated donor, so the T cells may come from the graft donor. Some clones in this sample may be carry-over from other donors' samples.

The rearrangement joins TRBV11-1 to TRBJ2-2; the D gene is possibly TRBD1 (5 bases). Germline V gene data show CDR1 as SGHAT and CDR2 as FQDESV (reference sequence). The CDR3 loop spans 14 amino acids. The V end was cut by 8 bases, the J end by 1 base, with 11 bases between. CDR3 DNA: TGTGCCAGCTCCTTAGGACAGAACACCGGGGAGCTGTTTTTT. Its translation is CASSLGQNTGELFF.

The chain has TRBV29-1 and TRBJ1-1; D is unresolved. The V end was cut by 6 bases, the J end by 0 bases, with 14 bases between. CDR1 and CDR2 (germline): SQVTM, ANQGSEA. The CDR3 is 14 amino acids. This chain's CDR3 is CSVDRAVMNTEAFF. DNA for the CDR3: TGCAGCGTCGACCGAGCAGTTATGAACACTGAAGCTTTCTTT.

The chain has TRBV7-2 and TRBJ2-5, with D uncertain. The germline V and J ends were trimmed by 5 bases and 4 bases, with 26 bases remaining between them. The CDR3 totals 18 residues. CDR1 is SGHTA and CDR2 is FQGNSA in the germline V gene. The CDR3 region has the DNA TGTGCCAGCAGCCCGAGAGCAGTGGCGCACCCGGGTGGAGAGACCCAGTACTTC. Translated: CASSPRAVAHPGGETQYF.

The rearrangement uses TRBV5-1 and TRBJ2-5, with D possibly TRBD1 on 6 matching bases. Trimming stripped 0 bases from V and 4 bases from J, with 10 bases between. CDR3 size: 14 residues. Germline CDR1 and CDR2: SGHRS and YFSETQ. The DNA of the CDR3 is TGCGCCAGCAGCTTGGCCCTAGGGGGAGAGACCCAGTACTTC. Protein: CASSLALGGETQYF.

This clone was detected only once. The J gene is TRBJ2-3, the V gene TRBV27; the D is unclear. The CDR3 spans 14 residues. V was cut by 0 bases and J by 2 bases, with 6 bases left in between. Germline assignment: CDR1 MNHEY and CDR2 SMNVEV (reference sequence). CDR3 bases: TGTGCCAGCAGTTTATCTAGCACCACAGATACGCAGTATTTT. Protein sequence: CASSLSSTTDTQYF.

The chain is built from TRBV6-1 and TRBJ1-2, with 7 bases aligning to TRBD1. Trimming removed 7 bases from V and 4 bases from J; junction bases left unmatched: 12. CDR1 is MNHNS and CDR2 is SASEGT in the germline V gene. The CDR3 totals 15 residues. The CDR3 nucleotides read TGTGCCAGCACATCGGGAGGGGGCGGCAGCTATGGCTACACCTTC. Its protein is CASTSGGGGSYGYTF.

This rearrangement joins TRBV27 to TRBJ1-1; the D is unclear. The CDR3 is 17 residues long. V lost 6 bases and J 11 bases, leaving 31 bases between the germline ends. Germline assignment: CDR1 MNHEY and CDR2 SMNVEV (reference sequence). Written as DNA, the CDR3 is TGTGCCAGCAGCACGGCCCGGGGTAGAGAGGGCACTCTCAGGGCTTTCTTT. This encodes CASSTARGREGTLRAFF.

This chain links TRBV4-3 with TRBJ1-3, with no clear D. CDR1 is LGHNA, CDR2 YSLEER, per germline. V gave up 0 bases and J gave up 0 bases, with 15 bases separating them. CDR3 size: 18 residues. CDR3 region: CASSQESGGRFSGNTIYF. The CDR3 DNA is TGCGCCAGCAGCCAAGAAAGTGGAGGCAGGTTCTCTGGAAACACCATATATTTT.

The J gene is TRBJ1-2, the V gene TRBV7-2, with TRBD1 matching over 8 bases. Germline CDR1 and CDR2: SGHTA and FQGNSA. The CDR3 is made up of 17 amino acids. V lost 2 bases, J lost 2 bases, and 10 bases stayed unmatched. The CDR3, as DNA: TGTGCCAGCAGCTTACCCCAGGGGGCAGGTTCGAACTATGGCTACACCTTC. Translation: CASSLPQGAGSNYGYTF.

This clone was seen only a few times. The chain has TRBV7-9 and TRBJ2-7; D is possibly TRBD1 (6 bases). The CDR3 consists of 14 residues. CDR1 and CDR2 (germline): SEHNR, FQNEAQ (reference sequence). V was shortened by 5 bases and J by 1 base, with 12 bases between the two germline ends. The DNA of the CDR3 is TGTGCCAGCAGCCCCCCAGGGGCGTCCTACGAGCAGTACTTC. This encodes CASSPPGASYEQYF.

This clone showed up just a few times. This chain joins TRBV28 and TRBJ2-7; 7 nucleotides line up with TRBD2. This CDR3 region has 16 residues. Germline CDR1 reads MDHEN; CDR2 reads SYDVKM. V was pared by 3 bases and J by 2 bases, with 10 bases of the junction left unmatched. CDR3 nucleotides: TGTGCCAGCAGTTTGGACCAGCGGGGACTCACCTACGAGCAGTACTTC. Translation gives CASSLDQRGLTYEQYF. The whole variable domain, remainder taken from reference TRBV28 and TRBJ2-7, is DVKVTQSSRYLVKRTGEKVFLECVQDMDHENMFWYRQDPGLGLRLIYFSYDVKMKEKGDIPEGYSVSREKKERFSLILESASTNQTSMYLCASSLDQRGLTYEQYFGPGTRLTVT.

V and J are TRBV4-1 and TRBJ2-2, with D possibly TRBD1 on 6 matching bases. From germline, CDR1 is MGHRA and CDR2 YSYEKL. The CDR3 length is 14 residues. Trimming took 2 bases from V and 3 from J, leaving 7 bases between them. The CDR3 nucleotides are TGCGCCAGCAGCCAATACAGGGACACCGGGGAGCTGTTTTTT. Encoded protein: CASSQYRDTGELFF.

Relative to its sample, this clone is medium-sized (0.01 to 0.1%). This rearrangement joins TRBV9 to TRBJ1-5, with 10 bases fitting TRBD1. The CDR3 contains 16 residues. V shed 3 bases, J shed 0 bases, and the junction held 3 bases outside the gene matches. The germline V gene encodes CDR1 SGDLS and CDR2 YYNGEE. The DNA for the CDR3 is TGTGCCAGCAGCGATGGGACAGGGGTTAGCAATCAGCCCCAGCATTTT. It yields the protein CASSDGTGVSNQPQHF.

The V and J genes are TRBV2 and TRBJ1-4; 8 bases line up with TRBD1. The length of the CDR3 is 13 residues. The V and J ends lost 8 bases and 7 bases, in that order; junction bases with no gene match: 6. CDR1 and CDR2 (germline): SNHLY, FYNNEI. In DNA, the CDR3 is TGTGCCAGCGATCAGGGGGCGTCTGAAAAACTGTTTTTT. This translates into CASDQGASEKLFF.

The J gene is TRBJ2-5, the V gene TRBV11-3; weak D call: TRBD1 (6 bases). Germline assignment: CDR1 SGHNT and CDR2 YENEEA. The germline V and J ends were trimmed by 2 bases and 5 bases, with 15 bases remaining between them. The CDR3 covers 15 residues. The CDR3 here is CASSLTGKVGETQYF. DNA of the CDR3: TGTGCCAGCAGCTTAACAGGGAAGGTTGGGGAGACCCAGTACTTC.

The chain combines TRBV21-1 with TRBJ2-5; the D call in the table, TRBD2, was not verified against the DNA. TRBV21-1 is classified as a pseudogene. The CDR3 runs to 20 residues. The CDR3 DNA reads TGTGCCAGCAGCACCCGCGGGGGACTAGCGGGGGCCCCGGGACAAGAGACCCAGTACTTC. Protein product: CASSTRGGLAGAPGQETQYF.

J is TRBJ1-1 and V is TRBV4-2; 11 nucleotides line up with TRBD1. CDR1 LGHNA and CDR2 YNFKEQ come from the germline V gene. V dropped 0 bases and J dropped 4; count of bases not matched to a gene: 4. This CDR3 has 16 residues. CDR3 nucleotide sequence: TGTGCCAGCAGCCAAGATCGGGGGACAGGGGGCACTGAAGCTTTCTTT. Protein: CASSQDRGTGGTEAFF.

The gene calls are TRBV2 and TRBJ2-1; D might be TRBD1 (5 bases). This CDR3 is built from 14 residues. Germline V gives CDR1 SNHLY, CDR2 FYNNEI. V gave up 5 bases and J gave up 9 bases, with 17 bases separating them. The CDR3 loop reads CASSPLGIQGEQFF. CDR3 nucleotide sequence: TGTGCCAGCAGTCCACTTGGAATCCAGGGTGAGCAGTTCTTC.

V usage is TRBV29-1 and J usage is TRBJ2-3; tentatively, D is TRBD2 (7 bases). Germline CDR1 reads SQVTM; CDR2 reads ANQGSEA. The CDR3 runs to 14 residues. Trimming left V 4 bases short and J 2 bases short, with 13 bases between. This chain's CDR3 is CSVGRGGATDTQYF. The CDR3 DNA sequence: TGCAGCGTTGGTAGGGGGGGTGCCACAGATACGCAGTATTTT.

The table lists this clone with a count of one. The chain joins TRBV4-1 to TRBJ1-5; D unclear. The CDR3 is made up of 13 amino acids. Trimming removed 0 bases from V and 6 bases from J, with 6 bases in between. Germline loops: CDR1 MGHRA, CDR2 YSYEKL. DNA for the CDR3: TGCGCCAGCAGCCAAGATTCGGCTCAGCCCCAGCATTTT. Translated, it gives CASSQDSAQPQHF.

The chain recombines TRBV14 with TRBJ2-3; D possibly corresponds to TRBD2 (6 bases). The CDR3 is 15 amino acids. The V end was cut by 2 bases, the J end by 0 bases, with 9 bases between. The V gene's germline CDR1 is SGHDN and CDR2 FVKESK. For the CDR3, the DNA is TGTGCCAGCAGCCAATCTAGCGCGAGCACAGATACGCAGTATTTT. Residues: CASSQSSASTDTQYF.

V gene TRBV29-1 combines with J gene TRBJ2-2, with no clear D. Trimming removed 3 bases at V and 4 bases at J, with 9 bases between. Germline CDR1 reads SQVTM; CDR2 reads ANQGSEA. This CDR3 region has 13 residues. CDR3 nucleotide sequence: TGCAGCGTTGAGATCGTCAGCACCGGGGAGCTGTTTTTT. Translating gives CSVEIVSTGELFF.

This chain uses TRBV19 with TRBJ1-2; no clear D gene. CDR3 length: 16 residues. V was clipped by 5 bases and J by 0 bases, with 16 bases between them. Germline values: CDR1 LNHDA, CDR2 SQIVND (reference sequence). CDR3 sequence reads: CASSPRTVTTNYGYTF. For the CDR3, the DNA is TGTGCCAGTAGTCCGCGGACGGTAACTACTAACTATGGCTACACCTTC.

This chain uses TRBV29-1 with TRBJ2-2; 7 bases are shared with TRBD2. J lost 1 base, V lost 6 bases, and 8 bases had no gene match. CDR1 and CDR2 from the germline V gene are SQVTM and ANQGSEA. This CDR3 has 15 residues. Here the CDR3 reads CSVVLAKKNTGELFF. The CDR3 coding sequence is TGCAGCGTAGTACTAGCGAAAAAGAACACCGGGGAGCTGTTTTTT.

This sequence joins TRBV11-3 and TRBJ2-5, with no clear D. V lost 1 base and J 2 bases, leaving 5 bases between the germline ends. This CDR3 spans 13 amino acids. CDR1 and CDR2 (germline): SGHNT, YENEEA. CDR3 residues: CASSLGPQETQYF. The CDR3 nucleotides read TGTGCCAGCAGCTTAGGCCCGCAAGAGACCCAGTACTTC. The variable domain in full, completed from reference TRBV11-3 and TRBJ2-5, reads EAGVVQSPRYKIIEKKQPVAFWCNPISGHNTLYWYLQNLGQGPELLIRYENEEAVDDSQLPKDRFSAERLKGVDSTLKIQPAELGDSAVYLCASSLGPQETQYFGPGTRLLVL.

The V gene is TRBV27, the J gene TRBJ1-1; weak D call: TRBD1 (6 bases). Per germline, CDR1 MNHEY and CDR2 SMNVEV (reference sequence). The CDR3 has 14 amino acids. The V end was cut by 5 bases, the J end by 0 bases, with 10 bases between. The CDR3 sequence: CASSKQGMNTEAFF. CDR3 bases: TGTGCCAGCAGTAAACAGGGCATGAACACTGAAGCTTTCTTT.

The chain links TRBV6-1 to TRBJ2-1; D perhaps matches TRBD1 (5 bases). The germline V gene has CDR1 MNHNS and CDR2 SASEGT. The germline V and J ends were trimmed by 4 bases and 6 bases, with 16 bases remaining between them. The CDR3 length is 15 residues. This CDR3 reads CASSGSLGRGNEQFF. The CDR3 bases are TGTGCCAGCAGTGGGTCTTTGGGAAGGGGCAATGAGCAGTTCTTC.

Notes on this clone: Its ends do not fully match the called genes, so a read error is possible. J is TRBJ2-1 and V is TRBV5-5, with TRBD2 identical over 7 bases. Germline lookup yields CDR1 SGHKS and CDR2 YYEKEE (reference sequence). This CDR3 comprises 15 residues. DNA for the CDR3: TGCGCCAGCAGCCAACTAGCGAGCTCCTACAATGAGCAGTTCTTC. Translating it yields CASSQLASSYNEQFF.

This clone was counted only a few times. This rearrangement joins TRBV4-3 to TRBJ2-1; D remains ambiguous. The germline CDR1 and CDR2 sequences are LGHNA and YSLEER. The CDR3 spans 14 residues. The ends were cut back, 0 bases at V and 8 bases at J, with 11 bases in the middle. The CDR3 DNA follows: TGCGCCAGCAGCCAAGATCGAGCCGAAGATGAGCAGTTCTTC. Its protein is CASSQDRAEDEQFF.